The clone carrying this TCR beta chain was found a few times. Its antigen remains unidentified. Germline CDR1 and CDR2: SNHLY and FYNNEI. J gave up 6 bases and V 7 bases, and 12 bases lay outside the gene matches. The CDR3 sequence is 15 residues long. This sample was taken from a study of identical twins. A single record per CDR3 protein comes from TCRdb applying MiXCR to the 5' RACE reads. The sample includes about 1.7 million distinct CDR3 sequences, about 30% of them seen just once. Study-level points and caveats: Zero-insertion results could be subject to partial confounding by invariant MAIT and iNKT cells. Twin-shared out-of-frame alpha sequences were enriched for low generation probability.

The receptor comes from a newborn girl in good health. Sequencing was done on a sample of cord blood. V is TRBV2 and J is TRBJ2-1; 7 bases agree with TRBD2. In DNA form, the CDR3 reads TGTGCCAGCACTTCCCTCGGGACTATGGGCAATGAGCAGTTCTTC. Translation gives CASTSLGTMGNEQFF.